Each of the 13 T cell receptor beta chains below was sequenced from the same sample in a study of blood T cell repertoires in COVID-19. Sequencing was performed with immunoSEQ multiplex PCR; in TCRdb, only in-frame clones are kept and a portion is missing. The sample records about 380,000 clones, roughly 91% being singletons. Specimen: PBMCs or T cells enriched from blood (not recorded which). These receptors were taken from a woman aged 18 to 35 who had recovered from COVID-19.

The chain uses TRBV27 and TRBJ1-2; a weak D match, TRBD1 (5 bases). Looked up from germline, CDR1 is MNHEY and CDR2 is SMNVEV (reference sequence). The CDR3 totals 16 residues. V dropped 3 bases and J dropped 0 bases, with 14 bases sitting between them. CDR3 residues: CASSLRTGQANYGYTF. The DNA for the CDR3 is TGTGCCAGCAGTTTGAGAACAGGCCAAGCTAACTATGGCTACACCTTC.

The chain's CDR3 is CASSLGPRNEQFF. CDR3 coding DNA: TGTGCCAGCAGTTTAGGCCCCCGCAATGAGCAGTTCTTC. This chain links TRBV27 with TRBJ2-1; no reliable D call. V lost 2 bases and J lost 6, with 8 bases in between. The CDR3 runs 13 residues. Germline CDR1 reads MNHEY; CDR2 reads SMNVEV (reference sequence).

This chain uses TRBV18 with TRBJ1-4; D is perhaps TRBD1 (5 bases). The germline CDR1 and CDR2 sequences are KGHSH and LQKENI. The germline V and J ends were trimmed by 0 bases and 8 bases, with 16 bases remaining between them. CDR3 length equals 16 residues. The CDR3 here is CASSPPGGVAGEKLFF. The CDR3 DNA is TGTGCCAGCTCACCACCGGGGGGGGTCGCCGGCGAAAAACTGTTTTTT. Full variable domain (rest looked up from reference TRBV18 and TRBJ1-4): NAGVMQNPRHLVRRRGQEARLRCSPMKGHSHVYWYRQLPEEGLKFMVYLQKENIIDESGMPKERFSAEFPKEGPSILRIQQVVRGDSAAYFCASSPPGGVAGEKLFFGSGTQLSVL.

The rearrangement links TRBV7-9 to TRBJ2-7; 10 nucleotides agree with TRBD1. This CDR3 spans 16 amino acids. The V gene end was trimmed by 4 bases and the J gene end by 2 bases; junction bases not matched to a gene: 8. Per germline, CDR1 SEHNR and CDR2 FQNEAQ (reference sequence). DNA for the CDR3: TGTGCCAGCAGCTGGACATTCGGGACAGGGGCCTACGAGCAGTACTTC. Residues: CASSWTFGTGAYEQYF.

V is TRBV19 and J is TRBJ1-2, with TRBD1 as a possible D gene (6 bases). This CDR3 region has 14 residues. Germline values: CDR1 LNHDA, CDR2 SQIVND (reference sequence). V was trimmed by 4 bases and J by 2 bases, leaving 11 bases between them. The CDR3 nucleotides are TGTGCCAGTAGTACGGACAGAGGGAACTATGGCTACACCTTC. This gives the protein CASSTDRGNYGYTF.

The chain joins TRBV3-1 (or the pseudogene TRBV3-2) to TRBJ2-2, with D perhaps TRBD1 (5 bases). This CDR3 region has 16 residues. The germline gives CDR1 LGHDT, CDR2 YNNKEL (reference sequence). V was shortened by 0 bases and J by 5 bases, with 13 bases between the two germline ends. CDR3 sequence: CASSQDVTGRTGELFF. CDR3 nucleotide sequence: TGTGCCAGCAGCCAAGATGTAACAGGACGTACCGGGGAGCTGTTTTTT.

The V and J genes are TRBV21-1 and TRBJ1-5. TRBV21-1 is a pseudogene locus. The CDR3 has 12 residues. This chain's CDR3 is CASSKVDQPQHF. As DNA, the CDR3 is TGTGCCAGCAGCAAAGTAGATCAGCCCCAGCATTTT.

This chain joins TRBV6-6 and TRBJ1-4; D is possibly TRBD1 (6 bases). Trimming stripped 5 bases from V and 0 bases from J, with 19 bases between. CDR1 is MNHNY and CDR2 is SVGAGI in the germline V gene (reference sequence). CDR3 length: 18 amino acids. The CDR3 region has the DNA TGTGCCAGCAGTCAAAGTCGTGGGGGCCCTTCAACTAATGAAAAACTGTTTTTT. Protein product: CASSQSRGGPSTNEKLFF.

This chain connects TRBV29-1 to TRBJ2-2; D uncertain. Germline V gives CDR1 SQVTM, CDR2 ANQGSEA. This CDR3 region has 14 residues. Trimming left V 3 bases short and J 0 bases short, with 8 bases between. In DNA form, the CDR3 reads TGCAGCGTTGATGGGCAGTCGAACACCGGGGAGCTGTTTTTT. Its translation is CSVDGQSNTGELFF.

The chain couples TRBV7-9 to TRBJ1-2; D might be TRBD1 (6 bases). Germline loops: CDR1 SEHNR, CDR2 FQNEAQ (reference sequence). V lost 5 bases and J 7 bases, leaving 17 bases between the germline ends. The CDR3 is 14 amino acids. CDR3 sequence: CASSIYEGVGGYTF. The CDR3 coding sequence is TGTGCCAGCAGCATATATGAGGGGGTAGGTGGCTACACCTTC.

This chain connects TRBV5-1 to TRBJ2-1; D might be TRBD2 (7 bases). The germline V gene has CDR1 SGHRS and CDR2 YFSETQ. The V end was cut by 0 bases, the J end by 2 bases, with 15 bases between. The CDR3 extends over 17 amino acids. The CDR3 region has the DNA TGCGCCAGCAGCTTGGGGGCCGGCGGGGGCACCTACAATGAGCAGTTCTTC. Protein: CASSLGAGGGTYNEQFF.

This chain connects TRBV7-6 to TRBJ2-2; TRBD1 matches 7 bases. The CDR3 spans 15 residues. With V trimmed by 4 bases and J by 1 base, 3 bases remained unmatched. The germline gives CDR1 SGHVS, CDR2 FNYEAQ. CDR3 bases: TGTGCCAGCAGCTCGTGGACAGGGAACACCGGGGAGCTGTTTTTT. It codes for CASSSWTGNTGELFF.

In DNA form, the CDR3 reads TGTGCCAGCAGCGTTACCCCGGGTCACACGGATTCACCCCTCCACTTT. Translated, it gives CASSVTPGHTDSPLHF. The rearrangement joins TRBV9 to TRBJ1-6, with no clear D. Per the germline V gene, CDR1 is SGDLS and CDR2 is YYNGEE. Trimming pared 2 bases from V and 8 bases from J, leaving 17 bases between. The CDR3 spans 16 residues.